The clone carrying this T cell receptor (beta chain) was found many times. What it binds is not known. This entry is derived from a study of T-cell memory formation after mild COVID-19. General study points: Contracting CD4+ clones lay largely in CM and EM, with CD8+ ones residing in EMRA. Among clones peaking at day 37 in the second wave, SARS-CoV-2 specificity remained unconfirmed.

TCRdb called the 5' RACE reads again in MiXCR, with one record for every CDR3 protein. The data hold approximately 260,000 distinct CDR3 sequences, with less than 20% observed a single time. The CDR3 length is 16 residues. Germline V gene data show CDR1 as SEHNR and CDR2 as FQNEAQ (reference sequence). The germline V and J ends were trimmed by 4 bases and 2 bases, with 15 bases remaining between them. This receptor was obtained from a man younger than 30 who had mild COVID-19 (a few samples of this study predate the infection). Cell type and time point are not known. The J gene is TRBJ2-1, the V gene TRBV7-9, with a weak D call TRBD1 (6 bases). Sequences were obtained from PBMCs or a T cell subset sorted from them (not recorded which). Here the CDR3 DNA reads TGTGCCAGCAGCTCCAGACAGGCTGGGACCTACAATGAGCAGTTCTTC. Translated: CASSSRQAGTYNEQFF.